Given below is one T cell receptor (beta chain) in context. Its specificity is unknown. The data belong to a study of T cells in Graves' hyperthyroidism and ophthalmopathy. Whole-study results and caveats: Blood held most thyroid clonotypes expanded above 0.001 frequency.

The hyperthyroidism patients had all been newly diagnosed, and their disease duration was under 2 months. Their ages ranged from 18 to 65 years. Amplified TCR beta CDR3 regions came from RNA transcripts. HTBI primers were employed in a first-round RT-PCR of the TCR CDR3. TCRdb called the multiplex PCR reads again in MiXCR, with one record for every CDR3 protein. The table has 75,000 to 100,000 distinct CDR3 sequences, 40% seen once. CDR1 ENHRY and CDR2 SYGVKD come from the germline V gene. This CDR3 is built from 13 residues. V shed 5 bases, J shed 8 bases, and the junction held 5 bases outside the gene matches.

Sequenced input: peripheral blood or thyroid tissue (not recorded which). The sequence came from a woman aged 30 to 39 with Graves' hyperthyroidism. The rearrangement joins TRBV10-3 to TRBJ1-2, with 10 positions matching TRBD1. The CDR3 protein is CAISPGTGVGYTF. The CDR3 DNA reads as TGTGCCATCAGTCCCGGGACAGGGGTCGGCTACACCTTC.